A single T cell receptor beta chain is shown here with its context. No cognate antigen has been identified for it. There are no base qualities to consult, and no much larger clone falls within one base. The sample originates from a study of blood T cell repertoires in COVID-19 (dated by TCRdb to 2018 to 2021). Study-wide context: Collaborator samples came from the United States, Italy and Spain and covered acute and convalescent phases of COVID-19. The prospective study material was composed of cDNA or gDNA derived from T cells, B-cell-depleted T cells, or PBMCs. Deeply sampled blood TCRbeta repertoires from subjects exposed to, actively infected with, or recovered from COVID-19 were included in the dataset. A freely available public database, intended as a resource for researchers studying the immune response to SARS-CoV-2, is where the repertoires were released. Samples came from the ongoing ImmuneRACE study (first 160 participants) plus 1,254 subjects from 6 global collaborators. Where HLA class I and class II types were available, the types were taken from metadata supplied by the sample provider, not from assay-based typing. Nearly every sample came with metadata listing a de-identified subject ID, COVID-19 status, age in years and sex.

The CDR3 numbers 13 residues from cysteine through phenylalanine. Only CDR3 DNA is held: 39 bases, read in frame from base 1. Deletion took 0 bases off V and 7 bases off J, with a span of 9 bases between the germline ends. CDR1 is given as MNHNY and CDR2 as SVGAGI, both from the germline V gene (reference sequence). TCRbeta CDR3 regions were amplified from genomic DNA by means of the immunoSEQ Assay, a bias-controlled multiplex PCR. For the original study's pipeline: Nucleated cell counts per sample were estimated from amplification of reference gene primers within the assay. To quantify the absolute abundance of each unique TCRbeta CDR3 rearrangement, sequence reads were collapsed and filtered. Productive Simpson clonality was computed per sample as the square root of Simpson's diversity index over productive rearrangements. Imported from immuneACCESS, the table was reduced by TCRdb to in-frame sequences with V and J called. These copies leave out some clones; in studies compared against another copy, an unresolved V gene accounts for under half, and the cause of the remainder is not known. V, J and clone size are those of that table, while D and trimming were read from the DNA. The sample data list about 110,000 clones, and almost 80% of these were observed just once. The ten biggest clones cover roughly 17% of the sample.

Whole blood was collected in K2EDTA tubes by collaborating institutions according to the institutions' own protocols. For TCRbeta analysis, collaborator samples were shipped as frozen whole blood, as isolated PBMCs, or as DNA extracted from either sample type. Summary of the overall study and its limitations: Clinical and demographic metadata were provided uncurated, with the amount varying by source and participant.

The chain joins TRBV6-6 to TRBJ1-1, with the D segment identity uncertain. This TCR was sampled from a woman aged 80 or over with active or convalescent COVID-19. Sequencing was performed on peripheral blood. This receptor has the CDR3 CASSYSATFEAFF. The nucleotide sequence is TGTGCCAGCAGTTACTCGGCGACTTTTGAAGCTTTCTTT.